A selection of T cell receptor beta chains follows, all from one sample in a study of shared clonotypes between healthy human individuals. The method was immunoSEQ multiplex PCR; TCRdb's version includes in-frame clones alone and lacks a portion of them. The repertoire consists of 1.5 million to 1.9 million clones, with under 99% occurring once and the leading ten covering about 0.42%. Specimen: naive CD4+ T cells sorted from blood. These receptor sequences come from a man aged 25 to 40 in good health. Both conserved end residues are part of each CDR3. Clone size is not always given. Where it is, it says once, few, many or a class for expanded clones.

>TRBJ1-3|TRBV5-1|NA|15
CASSLVAASGNTIYF
>TRBJ1-1|TRBV9|NA|16
CASSRTGSQRGTEAFF
>TRBJ2-5|TRBV30|NA|12
CAGEGGSETQYF
>TRBJ2-1|TRBV11-2|once|13
CASLPAAEKEQFF
>TRBJ2-2|TRBV2|NA|15
CASSDLDRGTGELFF
>TRBJ2-7|TRBV15|NA|13
CATNQRQGGEQYF
>TRBJ1-1|TRBV19|NA|15
CASSTPGHLVTEAFF
>TRBJ1-2|TRBV9|NA|12
CASSVEGLGYTF
>TRBJ2-3|TRBV7-9|NA|17
CASSLGGLAGIKDTQYF
>TRBJ2-1|TRBV29-1|NA|15
CSVEDRSTSYNEQFF
>TRBJ2-1|TRBV7-9|NA|13
CASSLRHYNEQFF
>TRBJ2-6|TRBV5-4|NA|18
CASSIRTGESSGANVLTF
>TRBJ2-7|TRBV19|NA|14
CASSPRGGDYEQYF
>TRBJ2-1|TRBV7-2|NA|13
CASSLGGGDEQFF
>TRBJ1-2|TRBV7-9|NA|12
CASSFPAYGYTF
>TRBJ1-2|TRBV6-1|NA|15
CASSELGQKIYGYTF
>TRBJ2-1|TRBV18|NA|16
CASSPPVAGVYNEQFF
>TRBJ2-5|TRBV29-1|NA|15
CSSAPSGTYQETQYF
>TRBJ1-5|TRBV6-1|NA|13
CASSGQLNQPQHF
>TRBJ2-5|TRBV29-1|NA|12
CSVEWSQETQYF
>TRBJ2-1|TRBV5-4|NA|15
CASSTSGLAGNEQFF
>TRBJ2-5|TRBV2|NA|14
CASSDLGRRETQYF
>TRBJ2-1|TRBV9|once|13
CASSAPHNNEQFF
>TRBJ2-1|TRBV5-4|NA|16
CASSLGGTSDYNEQFF
>TRBJ2-1|TRBV7-3|once|17
CASSLPASGRSYNEQFF
>TRBJ2-1|TRBV25-1|NA|17
CASGGLAGGPPYNEQFF
>TRBJ2-2|TRBV19|NA|15
CASSAREGRTGELFF